The clone carrying this T cell receptor beta chain has just a few counts. RNA transcripts provided the source from which TCR beta CDR3 regions were amplified. The primer set for the first-round RT-PCR of the TCR CDR3 was HTBI. TCRdb passed the multiplex PCR reads through MiXCR, listing each CDR3 protein once. Among under 800,000 distinct CDR3 sequences listed, around 15% were seen once. The record originates from a study of T cells in Graves' hyperthyroidism and ophthalmopathy. Losses at the gene ends were 8 bases for V and 2 bases for J; bases not matched to a gene: 6. From germline, CDR1 is MNHEY and CDR2 SVGEGT. The CDR3 extends over 14 amino acids.

Input material: blood. The chain carries TRBV6-2 or TRBV6-3 and TRBJ1-2, with 9 positions matching TRBD1. This TCR was sampled from a young woman with Graves' hyperthyroidism. This CDR3 is CASGTGTGNYGYTF. The CDR3 DNA follows: TGTGCCAGCGGCACCGGGACAGGGAACTATGGCTACACCTTC.